This TCR beta chain was sequenced in a study of blood T cell repertoires in COVID-19 (dated by TCRdb to 2019 to 2021). Background on the whole study: Samples from collaborators originated in the United States, Italy and Spain and spanned both the acute and convalescent phases of COVID-19. A freely available public database, intended as a resource for researchers studying the immune response to SARS-CoV-2, is where the repertoires were released. Nearly every sample came with metadata listing a de-identified subject ID, COVID-19 status, age in years and sex. The dataset comprised deeply sampled blood TCRbeta repertoires from subjects exposed to, actively infected with, or recovered from COVID-19. The prospective study material was composed of cDNA or gDNA derived from T cells, B-cell-depleted T cells, or PBMCs. The samples were drawn from the first 160 participants of the ongoing ImmuneRACE study and from under 1,500 subjects provided by 6 global collaborators. HLA class I and class II types, where available, came from metadata supplied by the sample provider rather than from assay-based typing. The full study reports these points: The quantity of clinical and demographic metadata differed by source and by participant and was supplied without curation.

Based on the germline V gene, the CDR1 and CDR2 sequences are MDHEN and SYDVKM. The CDR3 covers 18 residues, taking in both the cysteine and the phenylalanine. Only the CDR3 portion is preserved as DNA: 54 bases, with reading frame beginning at the first base. A distance of 17 bases separates the germline ends of V and J, which lose 3 bases and 0 bases respectively. The collaborating institutions used their own protocols to collect whole blood in K2EDTA tubes. Collaborator samples were shipped for TCRbeta analysis as frozen whole blood, isolated PBMCs, or DNA extracted from either sample type. To note about this clone: The antigen it binds to is not known. No base-level quality is on record; no much larger clone is a single base apart.

The immunoSEQ Assay, a bias-controlled multiplex PCR, was used to amplify TCRbeta CDR3 regions from genomic DNA. Per the authors' processing: The number of nucleated cells in each sample was estimated from the amplification of reference gene primers within the assay. To quantify the absolute abundance of each unique TCRbeta CDR3 rearrangement, sequence reads were collapsed and filtered. Productive Simpson clonality was computed per sample as the square root of Simpson's diversity index over productive rearrangements. In its TCRdb copy, this immuneACCESS table keeps in-frame sequences only and misses some clones. Where compared with another copy, unresolved V genes explain less than half of these, and the others have no known cause. Clone size and V and J calls were adopted from that table, with D and trimming inferred from the DNA. This sample comprises 30,000 to 35,000 clones, more than 85% of them detected only once. The ten top clones hold 5.2% of the sample.

The V gene is TRBV28 and the J gene is TRBJ1-4, with no confidently assigned D gene. Material for sequencing was peripheral blood. The TCR originated in a human donor in a cohort sampled during active COVID-19. Here the CDR3 is given as CASSFYRVRRTTNEKLFF. The DNA sequence is given as TGTGCCAGCAGTTTTTATAGGGTACGGAGGACAACTAATGAAAAACTGTTTTTT.